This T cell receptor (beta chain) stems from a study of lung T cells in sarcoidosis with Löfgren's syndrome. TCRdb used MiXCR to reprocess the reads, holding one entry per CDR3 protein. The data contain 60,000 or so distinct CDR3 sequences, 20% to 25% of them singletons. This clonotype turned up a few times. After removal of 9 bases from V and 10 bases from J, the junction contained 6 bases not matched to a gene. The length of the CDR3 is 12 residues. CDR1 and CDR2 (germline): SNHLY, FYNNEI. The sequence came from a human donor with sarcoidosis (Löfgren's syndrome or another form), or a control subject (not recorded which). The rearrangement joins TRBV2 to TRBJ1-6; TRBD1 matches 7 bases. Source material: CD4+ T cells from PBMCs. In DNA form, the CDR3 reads TGTGCCAGTACAGGGGAGAGGTCACCCCTCCACTTT. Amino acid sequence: CASTGERSPLHF.